The subject of this entry is one T cell receptor beta chain. What it binds is unknown. These data come from a study of CD8 T cells in Susac syndrome. Study-wide findings and caveats: A relatively small number of individuals underwent TCR sequencing and HLA analysis.

CD8+ and CD4+ blood T cells underwent TCR beta sequencing. The controls were healthy donors who were matched for age and sex. Random hexamers were used to reverse transcribe the RNA input (about 0.5 to 1 ug). By means of immunoSEQ multiplex PCR, TCR beta CDR3 spanning 54 Vbeta and 13 Jbeta underwent amplification. MiXCR, applied by TCRdb to the immunoSEQ multiplex PCR reads, yields one record per CDR3 protein. Here the sample spans about 200,000 distinct CDR3 sequences, 85% to 95% being singletons. Germline V gene sequence: CDR1 SQVTM, CDR2 ANQGSEA. The CDR3 loop spans 14 amino acids. V trimming: 5 bases; J trimming: 6 bases; junction bases outside the gene matches: 8.

Sequenced sample: CD4+ T cells from PBMCs. The TCR was taken from a human donor in good health. The chain is built from TRBV29-1 and TRBJ2-2, with 8 bases lining up with TRBD1. The CDR3 spells CSVSQGASAGELFF. The DNA for the CDR3 is TGCAGCGTTTCCCAGGGGGCGTCGGCCGGGGAGCTGTTTTTT.